This record covers a single TCR beta chain. Its binding antigen is unknown. No clone much larger than this one lies a single base away; base qualities are absent. Looking up the germline V gene (reference sequence) yields CDR1 SEHNR and CDR2 FQNEAQ. The CDR3 measures 15 amino acids from cysteine to phenylalanine. Only the CDR3 DNA is retained, 45 bases long and in frame from the first base. Trimmed from V: 4 bases; trimmed from J: 6 bases; junction bases lacking a gene match: 9. The sample originates from a study of blood T cell repertoires in COVID-19 (dated by TCRdb to about 2020). In the study overall: Collaborator samples came from the United States, Italy and Spain and covered acute and convalescent phases of COVID-19. Where available, HLA class I and class II types were taken from metadata supplied by the sample provider and were not determined by assay-based typing. The repertoires were made available in a free public database intended to serve as a resource for research on the immune response to SARS-CoV-2. The sample metadata nearly always contained a de-identified subject ID, COVID-19 status, age in years and sex. Subjects who had been exposed to COVID-19, were actively infected with it, or had recovered from it provided the deeply sampled blood TCRbeta repertoires that made up the dataset. The samples were drawn from two sources: the first 160 participants of the ongoing ImmuneRACE study, and about 1,300 subjects contributed by 6 global collaborators. The prospective study material was composed of cDNA or gDNA derived from T cells, B-cell-depleted T cells, or PBMCs.

The paper's findings and limits, for the study overall: The quantity of clinical and demographic metadata differed by source and by participant and was supplied without curation.

The immunoSEQ Assay, a bias-controlled multiplex PCR, was used to amplify TCRbeta CDR3 regions from genomic DNA. As for how the authors treated the data: The number of nucleated cells in each sample was estimated by amplification of reference gene primers within the assay. Sequence reads were collapsed and filtered to measure the absolute abundance of every unique TCRbeta CDR3 rearrangement. For each sample, productive Simpson clonality was calculated as the square root of Simpson's diversity index across productive rearrangements. Imported from immuneACCESS, the table was reduced by TCRdb to in-frame sequences with V and J called. These copies leave out some clones; in studies compared against another copy, an unresolved V gene accounts for under half, and the cause of the remainder is not known. V and J calls and clone size are those listed in that table; D and trimming were worked out from the DNA. In this sample the table shows a few hundred thousand clones, approximately 90% of which occur a single time. The ten largest clones take up roughly 0.78% of the sample.

One collaborating source in Seattle enrolled patients during active infection and followed them longitudinally through the course of disease. The collaborating institutions used their own protocols to collect whole blood in K2EDTA tubes. For TCRbeta analysis, collaborators shipped samples as frozen whole blood, isolated PBMCs, or DNA extracted from either of those sample types. The sequence was obtained from a man younger than 35 with COVID-19, enrolled during active disease. The sample taken for sequencing was peripheral blood. This chain is built from TRBV7-9 and TRBJ1-2, and 9 junctional nucleotides match TRBD1. The CDR3 reads CASSSPRDRAHGYTF. The DNA sequence is TGTGCCAGCAGCTCCCCCCGGGACAGGGCCCATGGCTACACCTTC.